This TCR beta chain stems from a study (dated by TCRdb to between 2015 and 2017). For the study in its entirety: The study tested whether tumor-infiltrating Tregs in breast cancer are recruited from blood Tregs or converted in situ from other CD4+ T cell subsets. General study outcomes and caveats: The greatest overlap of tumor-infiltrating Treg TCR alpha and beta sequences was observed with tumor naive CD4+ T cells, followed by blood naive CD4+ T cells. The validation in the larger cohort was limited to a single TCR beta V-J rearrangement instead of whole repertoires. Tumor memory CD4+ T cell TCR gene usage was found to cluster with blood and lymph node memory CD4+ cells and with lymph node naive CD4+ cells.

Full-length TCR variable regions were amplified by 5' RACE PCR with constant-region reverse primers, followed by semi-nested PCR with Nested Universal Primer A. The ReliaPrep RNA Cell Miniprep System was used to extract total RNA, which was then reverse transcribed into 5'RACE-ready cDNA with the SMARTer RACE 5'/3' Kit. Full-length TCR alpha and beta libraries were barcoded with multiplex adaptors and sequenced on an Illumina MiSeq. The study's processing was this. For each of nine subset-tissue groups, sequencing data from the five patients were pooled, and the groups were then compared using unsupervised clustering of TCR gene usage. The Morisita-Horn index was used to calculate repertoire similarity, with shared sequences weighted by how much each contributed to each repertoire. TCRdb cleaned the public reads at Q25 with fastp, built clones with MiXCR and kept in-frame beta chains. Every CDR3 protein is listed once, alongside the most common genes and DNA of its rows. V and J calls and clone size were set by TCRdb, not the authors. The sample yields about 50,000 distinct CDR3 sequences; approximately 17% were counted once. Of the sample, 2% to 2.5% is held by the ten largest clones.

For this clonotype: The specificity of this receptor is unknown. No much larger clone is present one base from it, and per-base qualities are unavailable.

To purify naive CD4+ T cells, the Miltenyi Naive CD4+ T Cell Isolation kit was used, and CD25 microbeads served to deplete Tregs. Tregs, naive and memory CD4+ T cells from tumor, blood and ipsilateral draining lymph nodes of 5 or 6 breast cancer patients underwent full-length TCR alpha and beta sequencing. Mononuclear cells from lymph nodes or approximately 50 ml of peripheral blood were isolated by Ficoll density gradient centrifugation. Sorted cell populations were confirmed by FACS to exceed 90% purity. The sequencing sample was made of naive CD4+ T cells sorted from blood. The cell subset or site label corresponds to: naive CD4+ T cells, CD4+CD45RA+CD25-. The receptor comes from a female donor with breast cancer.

The CDR3 region: CSVDDAGTSGSYTQYF. The nucleotides are TGCAGCGTTGATGATGCCGGGACTAGCGGTTCATATACGCAGTATTTT. The rearrangement joined TRBV29-1 to TRBJ2-3; 11 nucleotides in the junction match TRBD2. According to the germline V gene, CDR1 reads SQVTM and CDR2 reads ANQGSEA. The germline V end is reduced by 3 bases and the J end by 7 bases; junction bases left unmatched: 12. The CDR3 spans 16 residues, from the cysteine through the phenylalanine. Only the CDR3 region is kept as DNA, spanning 48 bases read in frame from base 1.